This paragraph covers one TCR beta chain sequence. This clonotype was counted only a few times. What antigen it recognizes has not been identified. Nothing much larger sits one base from this clone, and base qualities are not available. Libraries were prepared through PCR. Sequencing relied on an Illumina HiSeq 2500. To reduce PCR and sequencing biases, unique molecular identifiers were incorporated into the TCR beta cDNA libraries. Every 1 to 10 million input T cells yielded 500,000 or so cDNA molecules, meaning each molecule approximated one T cell. The patient libraries were prepared and sequenced with the same protocol used for the earlier healthy control dataset. Within a given batch, samples were prepared together, multiplexed and sequenced on the same HiSeq lane. On the authors' methods: Raw barcoded reads were processed with MIGEC, and single-read molecular identifier groups were discarded before consensus assembly and CDR3 extraction. Clonotype tables were post-analysed with VDJtools, and diversity was normalized by down-sampling all datasets to the smallest sample size. Repertoire overlap clustering matched CDR3 amino acid but not nucleotide sequences to correct batch-related cross-sample contamination. Using fastp at Q25 and MiXCR, TCRdb reprocessed the public reads and kept productive beta chains. Entries that share a CDR3 protein sequence are merged under the most common genes and DNA. The V and J calls were determined by TCRdb, not by the authors. The sample has around 400,000 distinct CDR3 sequences on record, roughly 40% of them singletons. Under 9% of the sample rests with the top ten.

To demonstrate the VDJtools post-analysis software, TCR beta repertoires were profiled from the peripheral blood of 13 young patients with multiple sclerosis. The multiple sclerosis patients were children and adolescents ranging in age from roughly 6 to 15 years. The data derive from a study of post-analysis software for immune sequencing data (dated by TCRdb to between 2014 and 2017). For context, the study as a whole: Recorded disease courses included relapsing-remitting, secondary progressive and progressive-relapsing multiple sclerosis, with some patients lacking subtype annotation. A subset of samples was prepared in parallel using single-end sample barcoding, then pooled and co-amplified after Illumina adapter ligation. The patient repertoires were compared against approximately twelve previously published healthy control repertoires obtained from donors aged roughly 6 to 28 years. The paper's findings and limits, for the study overall: Strong co-clustering of samples prepared in the same batch was shown by direct clustering with F measure, prompting a batch-effect correction. Compared with controls, multiple sclerosis patients had significantly lower normalized Chao1 diversity, a finding suggesting substantial peripheral T-cell clonal expansion. The multiple sclerosis patient group was slightly younger than the control group. Patients showed significantly higher frequencies than controls for a handful of TRBV segments, among them TRBV5-6, TRBV5-1 and TRBV20-1.

V drops 5 bases and J drops 3 bases, leaving 14 bases in between. According to the germline V gene, CDR1 reads SGHTA and CDR2 reads FQGNSA. CDR3 length: 14 amino acids, cysteine to phenylalanine. Only the CDR3 region is kept as DNA, spanning 42 bases read in frame from base 1. The sample was blood. This receptor was obtained from a girl aged 2-10 years with multiple sclerosis. The chain links TRBV7-2 with TRBJ2-7; the D gene identity is not certain. The CDR3 here reads CASSTPVSRYEQYF. The DNA is as follows: TGTGCCAGCAGCACGCCCGTGAGCCGCTACGAGCAGTACTTC.